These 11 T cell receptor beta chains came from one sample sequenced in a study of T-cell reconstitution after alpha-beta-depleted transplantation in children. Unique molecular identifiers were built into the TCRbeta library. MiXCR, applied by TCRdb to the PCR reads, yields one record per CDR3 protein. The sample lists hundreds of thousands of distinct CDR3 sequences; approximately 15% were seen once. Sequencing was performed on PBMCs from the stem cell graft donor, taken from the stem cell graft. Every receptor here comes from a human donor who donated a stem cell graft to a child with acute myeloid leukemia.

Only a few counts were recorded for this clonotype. CDR3 in DNA: TGTGCCAGCACCCTAGACCAGGGTTCCTATGGCTACACCTTC. Its protein is CASTLDQGSYGYTF. The chain uses TRBV7-9 and TRBJ1-2; D may be TRBD1 (5 bases). Per the germline V gene, CDR1 is SEHNR and CDR2 is FQNEAQ (reference sequence). The CDR3 is made up of 14 amino acids. The V and J ends lost 7 bases and 4 bases respectively, with 16 bases between them.

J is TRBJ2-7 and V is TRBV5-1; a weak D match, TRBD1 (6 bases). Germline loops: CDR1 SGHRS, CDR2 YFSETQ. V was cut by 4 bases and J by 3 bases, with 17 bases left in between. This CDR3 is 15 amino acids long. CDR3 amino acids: CASSRAPDRNYEQYF. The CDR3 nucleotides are TGCGCCAGCAGCCGCGCCCCGGACAGAAACTACGAGCAGTACTTC.

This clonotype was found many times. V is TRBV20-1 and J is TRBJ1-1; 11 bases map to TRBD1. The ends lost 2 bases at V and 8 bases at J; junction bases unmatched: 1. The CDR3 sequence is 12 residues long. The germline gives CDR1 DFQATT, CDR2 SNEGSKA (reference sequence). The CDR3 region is CSARRDRGEAFF. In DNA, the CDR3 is TGCAGTGCTAGACGGGACAGGGGGGAAGCTTTCTTT.

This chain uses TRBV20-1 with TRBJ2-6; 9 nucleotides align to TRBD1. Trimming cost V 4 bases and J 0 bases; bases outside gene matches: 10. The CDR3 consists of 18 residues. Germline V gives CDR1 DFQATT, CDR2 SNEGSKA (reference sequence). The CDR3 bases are TGCAGTGCTACTTTGGCCGGGACAGGGCCCTCTGGGGCCAACGTCCTGACTTTC. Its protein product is CSATLAGTGPSGANVLTF.

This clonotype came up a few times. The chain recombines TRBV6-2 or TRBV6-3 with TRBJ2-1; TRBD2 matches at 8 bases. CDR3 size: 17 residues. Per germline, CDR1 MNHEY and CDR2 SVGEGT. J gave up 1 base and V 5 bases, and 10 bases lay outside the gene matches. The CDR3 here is CASSLRTSKGSYNEQFF. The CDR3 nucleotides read TGTGCCAGCAGTCTCCGGACTAGCAAAGGGTCCTACAATGAGCAGTTCTTC.

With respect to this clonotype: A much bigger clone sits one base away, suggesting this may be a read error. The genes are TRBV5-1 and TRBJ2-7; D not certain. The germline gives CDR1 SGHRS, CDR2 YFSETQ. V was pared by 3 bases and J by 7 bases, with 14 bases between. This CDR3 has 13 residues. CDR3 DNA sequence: TGCGCCAGCAGCTCGGTAATCCTCCAGGAGCAGTACTTC. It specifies CASSSVILQEQYF.

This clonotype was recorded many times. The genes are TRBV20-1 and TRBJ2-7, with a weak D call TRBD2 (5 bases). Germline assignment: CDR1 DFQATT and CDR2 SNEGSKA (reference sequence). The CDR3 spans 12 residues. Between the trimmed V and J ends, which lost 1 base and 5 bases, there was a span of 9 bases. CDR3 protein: CSARGGPHEQYF. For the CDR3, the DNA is TGCAGTGCTAGAGGAGGGCCCCACGAGCAGTACTTC.

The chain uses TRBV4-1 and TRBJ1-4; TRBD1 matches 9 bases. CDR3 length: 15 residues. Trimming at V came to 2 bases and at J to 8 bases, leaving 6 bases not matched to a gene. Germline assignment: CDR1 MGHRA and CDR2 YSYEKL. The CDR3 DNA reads TGCGCCAGCAGCCAACAGGGACAGGGAGAAGAAAAACTGTTTTTT. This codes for CASSQQGQGEEKLFF.

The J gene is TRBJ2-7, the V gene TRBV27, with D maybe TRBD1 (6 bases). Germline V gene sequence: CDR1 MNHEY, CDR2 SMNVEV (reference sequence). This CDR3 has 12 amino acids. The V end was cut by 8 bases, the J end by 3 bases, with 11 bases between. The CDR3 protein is CASGIQGYEQYV. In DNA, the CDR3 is TGTGCCAGCGGAATACAGGGCTACGAGCAGTACGTC.

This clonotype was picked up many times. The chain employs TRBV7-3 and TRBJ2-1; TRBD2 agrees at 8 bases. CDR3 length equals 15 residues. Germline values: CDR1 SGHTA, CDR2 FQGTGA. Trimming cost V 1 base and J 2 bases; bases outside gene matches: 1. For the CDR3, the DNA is TGTGCCAGCAGCTTAATAGCGGGGACCTACAATGAGCAGTTCTTC. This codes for CASSLIAGTYNEQFF.

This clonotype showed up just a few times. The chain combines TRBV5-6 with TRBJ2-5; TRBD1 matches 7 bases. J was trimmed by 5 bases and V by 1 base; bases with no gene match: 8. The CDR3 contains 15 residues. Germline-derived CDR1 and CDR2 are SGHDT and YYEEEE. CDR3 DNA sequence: TGTGCCAGCAGCTTGAGCGAGGGGGCTTGGGAGACCCAGTACTTC. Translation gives CASSLSEGAWETQYF.